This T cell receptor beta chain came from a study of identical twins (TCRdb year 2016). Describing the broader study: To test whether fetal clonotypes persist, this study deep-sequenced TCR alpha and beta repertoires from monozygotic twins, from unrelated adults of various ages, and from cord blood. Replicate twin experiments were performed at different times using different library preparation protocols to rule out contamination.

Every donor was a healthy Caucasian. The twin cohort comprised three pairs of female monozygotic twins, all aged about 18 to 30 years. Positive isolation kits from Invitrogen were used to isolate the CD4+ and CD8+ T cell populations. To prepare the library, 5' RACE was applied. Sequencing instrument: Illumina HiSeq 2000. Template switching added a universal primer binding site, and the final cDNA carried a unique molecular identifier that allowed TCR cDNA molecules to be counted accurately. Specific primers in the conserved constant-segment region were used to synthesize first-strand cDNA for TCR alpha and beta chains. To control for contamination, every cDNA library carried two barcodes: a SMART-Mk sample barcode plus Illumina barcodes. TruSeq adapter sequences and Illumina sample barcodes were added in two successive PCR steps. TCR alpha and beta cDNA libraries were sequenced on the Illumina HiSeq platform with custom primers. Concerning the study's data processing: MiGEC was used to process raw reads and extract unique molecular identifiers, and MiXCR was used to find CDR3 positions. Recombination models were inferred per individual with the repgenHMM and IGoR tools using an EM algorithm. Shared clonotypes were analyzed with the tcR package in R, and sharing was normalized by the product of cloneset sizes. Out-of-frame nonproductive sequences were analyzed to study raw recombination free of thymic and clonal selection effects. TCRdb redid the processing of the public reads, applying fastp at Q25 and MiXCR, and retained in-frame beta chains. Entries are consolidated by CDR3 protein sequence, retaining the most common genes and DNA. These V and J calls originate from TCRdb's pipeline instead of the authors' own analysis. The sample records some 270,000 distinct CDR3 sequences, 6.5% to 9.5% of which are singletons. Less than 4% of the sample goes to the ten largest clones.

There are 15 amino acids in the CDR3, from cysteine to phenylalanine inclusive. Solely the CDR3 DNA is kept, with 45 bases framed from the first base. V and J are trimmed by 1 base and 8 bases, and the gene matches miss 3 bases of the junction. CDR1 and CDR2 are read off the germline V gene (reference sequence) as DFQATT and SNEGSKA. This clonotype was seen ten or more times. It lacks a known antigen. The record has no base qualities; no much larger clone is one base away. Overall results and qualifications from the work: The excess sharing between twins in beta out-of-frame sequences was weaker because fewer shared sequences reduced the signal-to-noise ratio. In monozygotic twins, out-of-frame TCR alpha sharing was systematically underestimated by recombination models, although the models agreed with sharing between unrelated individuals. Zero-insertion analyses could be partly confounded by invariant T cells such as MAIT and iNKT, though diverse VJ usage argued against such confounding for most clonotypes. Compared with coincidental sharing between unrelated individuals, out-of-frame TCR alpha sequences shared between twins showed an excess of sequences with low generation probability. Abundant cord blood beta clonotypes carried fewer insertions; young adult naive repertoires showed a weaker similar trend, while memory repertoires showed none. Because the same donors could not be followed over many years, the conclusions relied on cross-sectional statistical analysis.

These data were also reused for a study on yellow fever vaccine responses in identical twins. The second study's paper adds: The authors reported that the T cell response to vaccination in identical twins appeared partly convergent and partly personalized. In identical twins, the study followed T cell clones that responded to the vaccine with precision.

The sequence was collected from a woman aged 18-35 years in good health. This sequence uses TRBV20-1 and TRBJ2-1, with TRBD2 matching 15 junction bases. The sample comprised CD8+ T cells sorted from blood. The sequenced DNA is TGCAGTGCTAGAGGGACTAGCGGGGGGGATCATGAGCAGTTCTTC. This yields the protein CSARGTSGGDHEQFF.